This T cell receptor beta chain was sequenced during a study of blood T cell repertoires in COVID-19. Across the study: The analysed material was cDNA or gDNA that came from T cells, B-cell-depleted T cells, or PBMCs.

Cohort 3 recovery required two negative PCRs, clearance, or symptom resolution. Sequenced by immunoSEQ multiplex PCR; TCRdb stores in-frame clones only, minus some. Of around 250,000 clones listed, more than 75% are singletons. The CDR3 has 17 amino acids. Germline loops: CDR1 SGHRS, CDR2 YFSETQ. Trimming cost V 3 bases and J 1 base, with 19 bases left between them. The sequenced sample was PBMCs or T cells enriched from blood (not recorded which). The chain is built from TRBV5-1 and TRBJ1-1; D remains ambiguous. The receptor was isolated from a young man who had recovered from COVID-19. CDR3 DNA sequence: TGCGCCAGCAGCTGGAGGGATCAAGGGCTTGCGAACACTGAAGCTTTCTTT. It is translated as CASSWRDQGLANTEAFF.